The T cell receptor beta chain described here comes from a study of T cells in Graves' hyperthyroidism and ophthalmopathy. In its sample, this clonotype was seen many times. Amplification yielded TCR beta CDR3 regions, with RNA transcripts as the source. Researchers ran a first-round RT-PCR on the TCR CDR3 using the HTBI primer set. TCRdb re-derived calls from the multiplex PCR reads in MiXCR, one entry per CDR3 protein. The sample lists hundreds of thousands of distinct CDR3 sequences; roughly 17% were seen once. Sequencing was done on a sample of blood. This receptor was obtained from a woman younger than 30 with Graves' ophthalmopathy.

The CDR3 loop is CASSFDSMRASGSHNEQFF. The CDR3 DNA reads as TGTGCCAGCAGTTTCGACTCCATGAGGGCTAGCGGGAGCCACAATGAGCAGTTCTTC. The J gene is TRBJ2-1, the V gene TRBV12-3 or TRBV12-4, with TRBD2 matching 10 bases. CDR3 length: 19 residues. The trim removed 3 bases at V and 5 bases at J, leaving 16 bases unmatched.